This T cell receptor beta chain stems from a study of blood T cell repertoires in COVID-19. Study-wide context: Specimens from acute and convalescent COVID-19 originated in the United States, Italy and Spain.

Clones were sequenced by immunoSEQ multiplex PCR, and TCRdb holds only the in-frame ones, with some missing. The table records 150,000 to 200,000 clones, approximately 92% of them present only once. Seattle cases were enrolled at active infection and followed longitudinally. Germline CDR1 is MGHRA and CDR2 is YSYEKL. V was cut by 1 base and J by 4 bases, with 16 bases left in between. The CDR3 is made up of 16 amino acids. This TCR was recovered from a man aged 25-45 years with COVID-19, enrolled during active disease. The J gene is TRBJ1-2, the V gene TRBV4-1, with a possible D match to TRBD1 (6 bases). Sequences were obtained from peripheral blood. CDR3 sequence reads: CASSQGYIQGPYGYTF. The CDR3 DNA is TGCGCCAGCAGCCAAGGGTACATCCAGGGGCCCTATGGCTACACCTTC.